The next 17 T cell receptor beta chains were all read from a single sample in a study of T cell responses to AZD1222 COVID-19 vaccine (dated by TCRdb to about 2021). The library came from the immunoSEQ multiplex PCR assay. The clones in this table, taken by TCRdb from immuneACCESS, are in-frame only. Not every clone is retained; where verified, under half of the shortfall comes from an unresolved V gene, and the cause of the rest is unknown. For this sample the table gives tens of thousands of clones, of which approximately 86% were detected only once. 7.5% to 8% of the sample goes to the ten largest clones. The time point label for this specimen denotes: about 28 days (+/-7) after the second vaccine dose. This specimen consisted of peripheral blood, obtained 28 days after the second AZD1222 dose. The source of these receptors is an adult who received the AZD1222 COVID-19 vaccine.

This chain links TRBV7-9 with TRBJ2-5, with 13 bases fitting TRBD2. Germline trimming cut 3 bases from V and 2 bases from J; bases unmatched to any gene: 9. Germline V gives CDR1 SEHNR, CDR2 FQNEAQ (reference sequence). The CDR3 runs 18 residues. In DNA, the CDR3 is TGTGCCAGCAGCTTTTATACTAGCGGGAGGGGCCCTCAAGAGACCCAGTACTTC. Protein sequence: CASSFYTSGRGPQETQYF.

The chain couples TRBV7-2 to TRBJ2-6; TRBD2 agrees at 7 bases. CDR3 length: 18 amino acids. Losses at the gene ends were 1 base for V and 0 bases for J; bases not matched to a gene: 6. Germline V lookup: CDR1 SGHTA, CDR2 FQGNSA. The CDR3 bases are TGTGCCAGCAGCTTAGGCGGGGGAACGAACTCTGGGGCCAACGTCCTGACTTTC. Translating gives CASSLGGGTNSGANVLTF.

This chain connects TRBV5-1 to TRBJ2-1; 13 bases match TRBD2. Germline V lookup: CDR1 SGHRS, CDR2 YFSETQ. The CDR3 spans 15 residues. With V trimmed by 2 bases and J by 13 bases, 9 bases remained unmatched. CDR3 loop: CASSLGLAGDVHQFF. DNA for the CDR3: TGCGCCAGCAGCTTAGGACTAGCGGGAGACGTTCATCAGTTCTTC.

Only one count was recorded for this clone. This chain uses TRBV27 with TRBJ1-3; D might be TRBD1 (6 bases). The germline gives CDR1 MNHEY, CDR2 SMNVEV (reference sequence). This CDR3 has 16 residues. The germline V and J ends were trimmed by 5 bases and 1 base, with 15 bases remaining between them. The CDR3 DNA follows: TGTGCCAGCAGTCCGATAGGACAGTTTTCTGGAAACACCATATATTTT. It is translated as CASSPIGQFSGNTIYF.

The V gene is TRBV6-5, the J gene TRBJ2-1; D is possibly TRBD2 (6 bases). V was trimmed by 0 bases and J by 13 bases, leaving 13 bases between them. Germline lookup yields CDR1 MNHEY and CDR2 SVGAGI. This CDR3 has 13 amino acids. The DNA of the CDR3 is TGTGCCAGCAGTTACTCTGGGGGGAGTATACAGTTCTTC. Translating it yields CASSYSGGSIQFF.

The chain uses TRBV18 and TRBJ2-7, with 12 bases fitting TRBD2. The germline V gene encodes CDR1 KGHSH and CDR2 LQKENI. Germline trimming cut 2 bases from V and 3 bases from J; bases unmatched to any gene: 14. The CDR3 runs to 19 residues. CDR3 amino acids: CASSPDPGTSGFPLYEQYF. The CDR3 bases are TGTGCCAGCTCACCAGATCCCGGGACTAGCGGGTTTCCGCTCTACGAGCAGTACTTC.

In nucleotides, the CDR3 is TGTGCCAGCGATGCCGGACTCGCCGGGTACAATGAGCAGTTCTTC. Translated: CASDAGLAGYNEQFF. The rearrangement links TRBV19 to TRBJ2-1; D might be TRBD2 (5 bases). Germline-derived CDR1 and CDR2 are LNHDA and SQIVND (reference sequence). Trimming left V 9 bases short and J 4 bases short, with 19 bases between. The CDR3 is made up of 15 amino acids.

The chain uses TRBV6-5 and TRBJ2-2, with D possibly being TRBD2 (5 bases). Germline lookup yields CDR1 MNHEY and CDR2 SVGAGI. The V end lost 6 bases, the J end lost 2 bases, and 10 bases lay between the germline ends. The CDR3 is 14 amino acids. CDR3 residues: CASRRLLNTGELFF. The CDR3 DNA follows: TGTGCCAGCAGACGACTACTCAACACCGGGGAGCTGTTTTTT.

V is TRBV28 and J is TRBJ1-3, with 10 bases lining up with TRBD1. The V gene end was trimmed by 5 bases and the J gene end by 0 bases; junction bases not matched to a gene: 1. Germline-derived CDR1 and CDR2 are MDHEN and SYDVKM. The length of the CDR3 is 15 residues. Here the CDR3 reads CASSDRGPSGNTIYF. The CDR3 DNA follows: TGTGCCAGCAGTGACAGGGGGCCCTCTGGAAACACCATATATTTT.

The CDR3 region has the DNA TGCGCCAGCAGCTCTGGACTAGCGGGCCAAGAGACCCAGTACTTC. It is translated as CASSSGLAGQETQYF. The genes are TRBV5-1 and TRBJ2-5; 11 bases are a match to TRBD2. V trimming: 3 bases; J trimming: 1 base; junction bases outside the gene matches: 2. Germline V gives CDR1 SGHRS, CDR2 YFSETQ. The CDR3 consists of 15 residues.

This chain uses TRBV19 with TRBJ2-2; D is uncertain. V was shortened by 6 bases and J by 0 bases, with 11 bases between the two germline ends. This CDR3 is 15 amino acids long. Per the germline V gene, CDR1 is LNHDA and CDR2 is SQIVND (reference sequence). The CDR3 loop reads CASSPWAANTGELFF. The CDR3 DNA is TGTGCCAGTAGCCCTTGGGCGGCGAACACCGGGGAGCTGTTTTTT.

The chain has TRBV13 and TRBJ1-5; no definite D call. From germline, CDR1 is PRHDT and CDR2 FYEKMQ (reference sequence). V shed 5 bases and J shed 1 base, with 3 bases lying between them. The CDR3 has 12 amino acids. In DNA form, the CDR3 reads TGTGCCAGCAGCACGAGCAATCAGCCCCAGCATTTT. Translation gives CASSTSNQPQHF.

This chain uses TRBV28 with TRBJ1-4; 7 bases line up with TRBD1. Germline V CDR1 and CDR2: MDHEN, SYDVKM. Trimming took 4 bases from V and 2 from J; bases not matched to a gene: 4. This CDR3 spans 15 amino acids. CDR3 residues: CASSSSDRTNEKLFF. The CDR3 DNA follows: TGTGCCAGCAGTTCGTCGGACAGGACTAATGAAAAACTGTTTTTT.

This clone was detected only once. V usage is TRBV6-5 and J usage is TRBJ2-7; D gene uncertain. Trimming took 2 bases from V and 3 from J, leaving 11 bases between them. This CDR3 contains 14 residues. The germline CDR1 and CDR2 sequences are MNHEY and SVGAGI. CDR3 in DNA: TGTGCCAGCAGTTACAGTCAGCTAATCTACGAGCAGTACTTC. Its translation is CASSYSQLIYEQYF.

This clone was seen a few times. V usage is TRBV18 and J usage is TRBJ1-2; possible D gene TRBD1, 6 bases. The CDR3 has 13 amino acids. Between the trimmed V and J ends, which lost 3 bases and 2 bases, there was a span of 7 bases. Germline CDR1 reads KGHSH; CDR2 reads LQKENI. CDR3 amino acids: CASSPDRNYGYTF. Written as DNA, the CDR3 is TGTGCCAGCTCACCTGACAGGAACTATGGCTACACCTTC.

This clone was observed a few times. The chain carries TRBV7-9 and TRBJ1-5, with D perhaps matching TRBD1 (6 bases). This CDR3 has 16 amino acids. Germline CDR1 reads SEHNR; CDR2 reads FQNEAQ (reference sequence). V was cut by 0 bases and J by 5 bases, with 14 bases left in between. As DNA, the CDR3 is TGTGCCAGCAGCTTAGCCAGGGGAAGGAGGGATCAGCCCCAGCATTTT. Translating it yields CASSLARGRRDQPQHF.

This chain links TRBV10-3 with TRBJ1-1; D gene ambiguous. CDR1 ENHRY and CDR2 SYGVKD come from the germline V gene. V was cut by 2 bases and J by 3 bases, with 7 bases left in between. The CDR3 contains 13 residues. The CDR3 loop is CAISERWDTEAFF. The DNA for the CDR3 is TGTGCCATCAGTGAGAGGTGGGACACTGAAGCTTTCTTT.